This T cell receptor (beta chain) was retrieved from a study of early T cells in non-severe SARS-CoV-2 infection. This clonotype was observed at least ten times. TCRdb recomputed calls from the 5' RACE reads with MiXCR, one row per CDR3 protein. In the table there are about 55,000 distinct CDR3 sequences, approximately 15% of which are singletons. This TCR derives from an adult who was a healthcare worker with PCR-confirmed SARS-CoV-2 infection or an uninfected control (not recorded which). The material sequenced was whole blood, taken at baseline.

The CDR3 DNA reads as TGCGCCAGCAGCCAATTAACCGGGGACAATGAGCAGTTCTTC. Translating it yields CASSQLTGDNEQFF. The chain uses TRBV4-1 and TRBJ2-1, with D perhaps matching TRBD2 (5 bases). Per germline, CDR1 MGHRA and CDR2 YSYEKL. Trimming shortened V by 2 bases and J by 5 bases, and 10 bases separated the two germline ends. The CDR3 loop spans 14 amino acids.